The sequence of this T cell receptor (beta chain) was determined in a study of glioma-infiltrating T cells. Notes on the study in general: CDR3 overlap between tissue and blood was very small. Non-neoplastic patients had below-expected tissue-blood divergence, while all gliomas exceeded expectation.

The V and J ends lost 2 bases and 4 bases respectively, with 13 bases between them. The CDR3 contains 15 residues. CDR1 and CDR2 from the germline V gene are SSHAT and FNYEAQ (reference sequence). Amplification of TCR alpha and beta CDR3 regions from RNA used iRepertoire nested multiplex PCR. For one-step reverse transcription and amplification, 100-400 ng of tissue mRNA or PBMC total RNA was used. A single record per CDR3 protein comes from TCRdb applying MiXCR to the multiplex PCR reads. The sample shows about 130,000 distinct CDR3 sequences, roughly 25% of them seen only once. This clonotype appeared many times. Its target is not known.

Material for sequencing was glioma tissue, nonneoplastic brain tissue, or PBMCs (not recorded which). The chain employs TRBV7-7 and TRBJ2-3, with D perhaps matching TRBD2 (5 bases). The TCR originated in a human donor with low-grade glioma or glioblastoma, undergoing nonglioma brain surgery, or in good health (not recorded which). The CDR3 reads CASSLLGSDADTQYF. For the CDR3, the DNA is TGTGCCAGCAGCTTATTGGGTAGCGATGCAGATACGCAGTATTTT.